This entry lists 22 T cell receptor beta chains sequenced from one sample in a study of beta chain features in type 1 diabetes. These receptors have no known antigen. Overall study results and limits: Type 1 diabetes patients showed a moderate but significant shortening of TCRB CDR3s in all four CD4+ subsets.

Expressed TCRB transcripts were sequenced after all isolated RNA was converted to cDNA. TCRdb's copy holds only in-frame clones and misses some; the assay was immunoSEQ multiplex PCR. The data hold about 390,000 clones, with 9.5% to 10% observed a single time. The specimen sequenced was central memory CD4+ T cells from blood. All receptors come from a man aged 25-40 years with type 1 diabetes.

The rearrangement joins TRBV19 to TRBJ1-5; D perhaps matches TRBD1 (6 bases). The V end was cut by 9 bases, the J end by 0 bases, with 18 bases between. This CDR3 comprises 16 residues. Germline V gene data show CDR1 as LNHDA and CDR2 as SQIVND (reference sequence). The CDR3 DNA is TGTGCCAGCACGATCCCGGGACACTATAGCAATCAGCCCCAGCATTTT. It yields the protein CASTIPGHYSNQPQHF. Variable domain in full (rest from reference TRBV19 and TRBJ1-5): DGGITQSPKYLFRKEGQNVTLSCEQNLNHDAMYWYRQDPGQGLRLIYYSQIVNDFQKGDIAEGYSVSREKKESFPLTVTSAQKNPTAFYLCASTIPGHYSNQPQHFGDGTRLSIL.

The chain couples TRBV5-8 to TRBJ2-7; D remains unclear. V gave up 2 bases and J gave up 0 bases, with 9 bases separating them. Germline loops: CDR1 SGHTS, CDR2 YDEGEE. The CDR3 sequence is 14 residues long. The DNA for the CDR3 is TGTGCCAGCAGCTTCCTCGTCCTCTCCTACGAGCAGTACTTC. It encodes CASSFLVLSYEQYF.

This clone was detected only a few times. V and J are TRBV28 and TRBJ2-7; 7 positions agree with TRBD2. V dropped 7 bases and J dropped 0; count of bases not matched to a gene: 6. There are 14 residues in the CDR3. The germline V gene encodes CDR1 MDHEN and CDR2 SYDVKM. As DNA, the CDR3 is TGTGCCAGCAAAACGGGAGGTAACTCCTACGAGCAGTACTTC. This gives the protein CASKTGGNSYEQYF.

This clone was recorded a few times. This chain uses TRBV14 with TRBJ2-1; no firm D call. Germline assignment: CDR1 SGHDN and CDR2 FVKESK. This CDR3 is built from 15 residues. V was pared by 4 bases and J by 6 bases, with 16 bases between. CDR3 loop: CASSLRMTDGNEQFF. The CDR3 DNA reads TGTGCCAGCAGCCTCAGAATGACGGATGGCAATGAGCAGTTCTTC. The variable domain in full, completed from reference TRBV14 and TRBJ2-1, reads EAGVTQFPSHSVIEKGQTVTLRCDPISGHDNLYWYRRVMGKEIKFLLHFVKESKQDESGMPNNRFLAERTGGTYSTLKVQPAELEDSGVYFCASSLRMTDGNEQFFGPGTRLTVL.

This clone was observed a handful of times. The chain uses TRBV6-5 and TRBJ2-7; D perhaps matches TRBD2 (6 bases). CDR3 length equals 14 residues. Trimming pared 3 bases from V and 3 bases from J, leaving 12 bases between. CDR1 and CDR2 (germline): MNHEY, SVGAGI. The CDR3 region is CASSYPGLNYEQYF. The CDR3 DNA follows: TGTGCCAGCAGTTATCCGGGACTTAACTACGAGCAGTACTTC.

Only a few counts were recorded for this clone. J is TRBJ2-1 and V is TRBV5-1; D gene uncertain. CDR1 SGHRS and CDR2 YFSETQ come from the germline V gene. Trimming shortened V by 0 bases and J by 7 bases, and 11 bases separated the two germline ends. The CDR3 length is 14 residues. CDR3 in DNA: TGCGCCAGCAGCTTGGAGGCAGAGGTTAATGAGCAGTTCTTC. Translating it yields CASSLEAEVNEQFF.

This sequence joins TRBV30 and TRBJ1-1, with D possibly matching TRBD1 (6 bases). Germline CDR1 reads GTSNPN; CDR2 reads SVGIG (reference sequence). This CDR3 has 14 residues. Trimming shortened V by 0 bases and J by 1 base, and 9 bases separated the two germline ends. The CDR3 spells CAWSVLRGNTEAFF. The CDR3 DNA follows: TGTGCCTGGAGTGTACTCAGGGGGAACACTGAAGCTTTCTTT.

V usage is TRBV6-1 and J usage is TRBJ2-7, with a possible D match to TRBD2 (5 bases). With 6 bases removed from V and 5 bases from J, the gap between germline ends came to 8 bases. The germline V gene encodes CDR1 MNHNS and CDR2 SASEGT. CDR3 length: 11 residues. The CDR3 reads CASRRENEQYF. For the CDR3, the DNA is TGTGCCAGCAGACGGGAAAACGAGCAGTACTTC.

This clone occurred many times. The sample has other DNA sequences that encode this CDR3 too. V and J are TRBV6-1 and TRBJ2-7, with D hard to call. Trimming stripped 0 bases from V and 2 bases from J, with 11 bases between. Germline CDR1 is MNHNS and CDR2 is SASEGT. The CDR3 runs to 15 residues. The DNA of the CDR3 is TGTGCCAGCAGTGAAGCCGGCGACGGGCCCTACGAGCAGTACTTC. Residues: CASSEAGDGPYEQYF.

The genes are TRBV29-1 and TRBJ1-3, with D perhaps TRBD1 (5 bases). Germline V gene lookup returns CDR1 SQVTM and CDR2 ANQGSEA. The CDR3 loop spans 14 amino acids. Trimming stripped 3 bases from V and 0 bases from J, with 9 bases between. The CDR3 region has the DNA TGCAGCGTTGACGGGGGGGGCTCTGGAAACACCATATATTTT. Translated: CSVDGGGSGNTIYF.

This clone was counted only a few times. The chain links TRBV11-2 to TRBJ1-2; D gene ambiguous. The CDR3 totals 14 residues. Trimming removed 4 bases at V and 1 base at J, with 10 bases between. The germline V gene encodes CDR1 SGHAT and CDR2 FQNNGV. The CDR3 loop is CASSSPGSNYGYTF. CDR3 sequence (DNA): TGTGCCAGCAGCTCCCCGGGGAGTAACTATGGCTACACCTTC.

Only a few counts were recorded for this clone. V is TRBV11-2 and J is TRBJ1-5; D gene uncertain. The CDR3 is 13 residues long. V lost 1 base, J lost 6 bases, and 7 bases lay in between. Germline V CDR1 and CDR2: SGHAT, FQNNGV. The CDR3 DNA reads as TGTGCCAGCAGCTTAGTGGTGGGTCAGCCCCAGCATTTT. This translates into CASSLVVGQPQHF. Full variable domain (outside the CDR3, taken from reference TRBV11-2 and TRBJ1-5): EAGVAQSPRYKIIEKRQSVAFWCNPISGHATLYWYQQILGQGPKLLIQFQNNGVVDDSQLPKDRFSAERLKGVDSTLKIQPAKLEDSAVYLCASSLVVGQPQHFGDGTRLSIL.

The sample holds a few counts of this clone. The chain uses TRBV28 and TRBJ2-1; D remains unclear. Germline assignment: CDR1 MDHEN and CDR2 SYDVKM. The CDR3 is 12 residues long. Trimming shortened V by 2 bases and J by 14 bases, and 13 bases separated the two germline ends. Here the CDR3 DNA reads TGTGCCAGCAGTTTAGATCCAGGAGAAAAGTTCTTC. Translation gives CASSLDPGEKFF.

This clone turned up a few times. The rearrangement joins TRBV20-1 to TRBJ2-1, with D uncertain. V lost 6 bases to trimming and J lost 8 bases, with 11 bases between them. The CDR3 covers 11 residues. Per germline, CDR1 DFQATT and CDR2 SNEGSKA (reference sequence). This chain's CDR3 is CSAGSSDEQFF. For the CDR3, the DNA is TGCAGTGCCGGATCGAGCGATGAGCAGTTCTTC.

The chain has TRBV2 and TRBJ2-7; 12 bases agree with TRBD2. Per the germline V gene, CDR1 is SNHLY and CDR2 is FYNNEI. The CDR3 consists of 15 residues. V was pared by 6 bases and J by 0 bases, with 3 bases of the junction left unmatched. The CDR3 DNA reads TGTGCCAGCAGACCGACTAGCGGGAGCTCCTACGAGCAGTACTTC. Protein product: CASRPTSGSSYEQYF.

The chain carries TRBV28 and TRBJ1-4; a possible D gene is TRBD1 (5 bases). Per the germline V gene, CDR1 is MDHEN and CDR2 is SYDVKM. The CDR3 has 13 amino acids. V lost 7 bases and J lost 5, with 11 bases in between. CDR3 in amino acids: CASMEGVNEKLFF. The CDR3, as DNA: TGTGCCAGCATGGAAGGGGTAAATGAAAAACTGTTTTTT. The variable domain in full, completed from reference TRBV28 and TRBJ1-4, reads DVKVTQSSRYLVKRTGEKVFLECVQDMDHENMFWYRQDPGLGLRLIYFSYDVKMKEKGDIPEGYSVSREKKERFSLILESASTNQTSMYLCASMEGVNEKLFFGSGTQLSVL.

This clone was recorded a few times. This chain joins TRBV7-8 and TRBJ2-5; a possible D gene is TRBD2 (7 bases). This CDR3 spans 16 amino acids. V lost 1 base and J lost 3, with 15 bases in between. The V gene's germline CDR1 is SGHVS and CDR2 FQNEAQ. In nucleotides, the CDR3 is TGTGCCAGCAGCTTAGGTGCGGGGGCGATGGAAGAGACCCAGTACTTC. It codes for CASSLGAGAMEETQYF.

This chain joins TRBV6-6 and TRBJ2-3, with a tentative D call TRBD2 (6 bases). This CDR3 region has 16 residues. Trimming left V 6 bases short and J 1 base short, with 17 bases between. The germline V gene encodes CDR1 MNHNY and CDR2 SVGAGI (reference sequence). As DNA, the CDR3 is TGTGCCAGCAGACTCAACTGGGACTCACGCACAGATACGCAGTATTTT. Translation: CASRLNWDSRTDTQYF.

The rearrangement uses TRBV14 and TRBJ2-3; possibly TRBD1 for D (5 bases). The ends were cut back, 4 bases at V and 3 bases at J, with 8 bases in the middle. Germline V gene sequence: CDR1 SGHDN, CDR2 FVKESK. This CDR3 spans 13 amino acids. CDR3: CASSPRVTDTQYF. In nucleotides, the CDR3 is TGTGCCAGCAGCCCCAGGGTTACAGATACGCAGTATTTT.

This chain joins TRBV9 and TRBJ2-7; no clear D gene. CDR3 length equals 15 residues. CDR1 and CDR2 (germline): SGDLS, YYNGEE. Trimming left V 4 bases short and J 1 base short, with 15 bases between. CDR3 in DNA: TGTGCCAGCAGCCCCACCGACGATAGGTCCTACGAGCAGTACTTC. Protein sequence: CASSPTDDRSYEQYF.

The genes are TRBV6-5 and TRBJ2-6; D may correspond to TRBD1 or TRBD2 (5 bases each). The germline V gene encodes CDR1 MNHEY and CDR2 SVGAGI. Trimming took 6 bases from V and 0 from J, leaving 9 bases between them. The CDR3 has 15 residues. Written as DNA, the CDR3 is TGTGCCAGCAGACCGGGGCACTCTGGGGCCAACGTCCTGACTTTC. As protein: CASRPGHSGANVLTF.

The chain couples TRBV7-2 to TRBJ1-3; 8 bases agree with TRBD1. This CDR3 is 15 amino acids long. CDR1 is SGHTA and CDR2 is FQGNSA in the germline V gene. J gave up 0 bases and V 8 bases, and 6 bases lay outside the gene matches. DNA for the CDR3: TGTGCCAGCCAAATAACAGGGGGCTCTGGAAACACCATATATTTT. Translated, it gives CASQITGGSGNTIYF.